Following are 30 T cell receptor beta chains from one sample sequenced in a study of blood T cell repertoires in COVID-19. TCRdb's copy holds only in-frame clones and misses some; the assay was immunoSEQ multiplex PCR. The sample includes roughly 250,000 clones, around 86% of them seen just once. The sequencing input was PBMCs or T cells enriched from blood (not recorded which). The receptors originated from a woman aged 45-65 years who had recovered from COVID-19.

The chain links TRBV2 to TRBJ2-2; 7 bases are shared with TRBD2. This CDR3 has 15 residues. Losses at the gene ends were 6 bases for V and 0 bases for J; bases not matched to a gene: 4. Germline V lookup: CDR1 SNHLY, CDR2 FYNNEI. The chain's CDR3 is CASRTLAPNTGELFF. The CDR3 DNA reads as TGTGCCAGCAGAACACTAGCGCCGAACACCGGGGAGCTGTTTTTT. Combining the CDR3 with reference TRBV2 and TRBJ2-2 gives the whole variable domain EPEVTQTPSHQVTQMGQEVILRCVPISNHLYFYWYRQILGQKVEFLVSFYNNEISEKSEIFDDQFSVERPDGSNFTLKIRSTKLEDSAMYFCASRTLAPNTGELFFGEGSRLTVL.

This sequence joins TRBV7-2 and TRBJ2-7; 9 bases match TRBD2. Per germline, CDR1 SGHTA and CDR2 FQGNSA. The V gene end was trimmed by 2 bases and the J gene end by 2 bases; junction bases not matched to a gene: 4. The CDR3 consists of 15 residues. The CDR3 nucleotides read TGTGCCAGCAGCTTATGGGCGGGAGGGGCCTACGAGCAGTACTTC. This translates into CASSLWAGGAYEQYF.

This chain connects TRBV4-1 to TRBJ2-2; 8 positions match TRBD1. This CDR3 is 18 amino acids long. Trimming at V came to 1 base and at J to 4 bases, leaving 11 bases not matched to a gene. In germline, CDR1 is MGHRA, CDR2 YSYEKL. In DNA, the CDR3 is TGCGCCAGCAGCCAAGTCTTCTGGCAGGGGGCTGGCACCGGGGAGCTGTTTTTT. Its translation is CASSQVFWQGAGTGELFF.

The chain has TRBV7-2 and TRBJ2-3; no definite D call. Germline V gene data show CDR1 as SGHTA and CDR2 as FQGNSA. The CDR3 has 15 amino acids. V lost 5 bases, J lost 0 bases, and 12 bases lay in between. CDR3 sequence: CASSPAGLSTDTQYF. The DNA for the CDR3 is TGTGCCAGCAGCCCCGCCGGGTTGAGCACAGATACGCAGTATTTT.

The chain links TRBV28 to TRBJ2-1, with D perhaps matching TRBD1 (7 bases). Germline CDR1 reads MDHEN; CDR2 reads SYDVKM. Deletions cut 3 bases from V and 3 bases from J, with 21 bases between. CDR3 length: 18 amino acids. The CDR3 region is CASSLAGGLLAGYNEQFF. DNA of the CDR3: TGTGCCAGCAGTTTGGCAGGGGGACTCCTTGCTGGCTACAATGAGCAGTTCTTC.

This chain joins TRBV6-5 and TRBJ2-2; TRBD2 agrees at 7 bases. This CDR3 spans 14 amino acids. The V and J ends lost 7 bases and 4 bases, in that order; junction bases with no gene match: 6. The germline V gene encodes CDR1 MNHEY and CDR2 SVGAGI. CDR3 sequence: CASIGPGGTGELFF. CDR3 nucleotide sequence: TGTGCCAGCATTGGACCGGGGGGCACCGGGGAGCTGTTTTTT.

The chain recombines TRBV7-2 with TRBJ2-7; D is uncertain. CDR1 is SGHTA and CDR2 is FQGNSA in the germline V gene. The CDR3 totals 13 residues. V was pared by 2 bases and J by 0 bases, with 5 bases between. The CDR3 reads CASSLSSSYEQYF. The CDR3 nucleotides are TGTGCCAGCAGCTTATCTAGCTCCTACGAGCAGTACTTC.

The chain recombines TRBV28 with TRBJ1-5; 11 bases map to TRBD1. The CDR3 length is 17 residues. Trimming cost V 3 bases and J 5 bases; bases outside gene matches: 9. CDR1 is MDHEN and CDR2 is SYDVKM in the germline V gene. The DNA of the CDR3 is TGTGCCAGCAGTTTCGACCCCGGACAGGGGGCGTATCAGCCCCAGCATTTT. Translation gives CASSFDPGQGAYQPQHF.

V gene TRBV18 combines with J gene TRBJ2-7, with TRBD2 matching 8 bases. The ends lost 0 bases at V and 4 bases at J; junction bases unmatched: 2. Germline V CDR1 and CDR2: KGHSH, LQKENI. This CDR3 is built from 14 residues. The CDR3 coding sequence is TGTGCCAGCTCACCACCGGGACTAGGTTACGAGCAGTACTTC. It translates to CASSPPGLGYEQYF.

This clone was detected once. V is TRBV29-1 and J is TRBJ1-3; D gene unclear. Germline assignment: CDR1 SQVTM and CDR2 ANQGSEA. The CDR3 has 12 residues. The ends were cut back, 8 bases at V and 0 bases at J, with 8 bases in the middle. DNA of the CDR3: TGCAGCACTTCTGACTCTGGAAACACCATATATTTT. Protein product: CSTSDSGNTIYF.

The chain has TRBV25-1 and TRBJ2-5; weak D call: TRBD2 (6 bases). V dropped 0 bases and J dropped 7 bases, with 18 bases sitting between them. The CDR3 runs to 16 residues. The germline V gene has CDR1 MGHDK and CDR2 SYGVNS. The CDR3 loop is CASSEYGTRMGGTQYF. The CDR3 coding sequence is TGTGCCAGCAGTGAATACGGGACCAGAATGGGGGGGACCCAGTACTTC. The complete variable domain, with remaining parts taken from reference TRBV25-1 and TRBJ2-5, reads EADIYQTPRYLVIGTGKKITLECSQTMGHDKMYWYQQDPGMELHLIHYSYGVNSTEKGDLSSESTVSRIRTEHFPLTLESARPSHTSQYLCASSEYGTRMGGTQYFGPGTRLLVL.

V gene TRBV11-2 combines with J gene TRBJ2-2; possible D gene TRBD1, 5 bases. Trimming stripped 2 bases from V and 6 bases from J, with 13 bases between. The V gene's germline CDR1 is SGHAT and CDR2 FQNNGV. The CDR3 length is 15 residues. The CDR3: CASSLLREGAGELFF. Written as DNA, the CDR3 is TGTGCCAGCAGCTTACTCAGGGAAGGCGCCGGGGAGCTGTTTTTT.

The rearrangement uses TRBV3-1 (or the pseudogene TRBV3-2) and TRBJ2-2, with 8 bases lining up with TRBD2. Germline assignment: CDR1 LGHDT and CDR2 YNNKEL (reference sequence). The V and J ends lost 3 bases and 10 bases, in that order; junction bases with no gene match: 7. This CDR3 comprises 14 residues. CDR3: CASSHPAREVELFF. CDR3 nucleotide sequence: TGTGCCAGCAGCCACCCGGCGCGGGAGGTGGAGCTGTTTTTT.

The DNA for the CDR3 is TGTGCCAGCAGGGAGGGACAGGGTAGTCAGCCCCAGCATTTT. Translating gives CASREGQGSQPQHF. The J gene is TRBJ1-5, the V gene TRBV6-5, with TRBD1 matching over 9 bases. Germline values: CDR1 MNHEY, CDR2 SVGAGI. The junction had 6 bases not matched to a gene; V was cut back by 6 bases and J by 6 bases. The CDR3 length is 14 residues.

The rearrangement links TRBV29-1 to TRBJ2-3, with D perhaps TRBD1 (6 bases). The CDR3 totals 13 residues. Trimming shortened V by 6 bases and J by 5 bases, and 15 bases separated the two germline ends. Germline V gives CDR1 SQVTM, CDR2 ANQGSEA. This CDR3 reads CSVPGQWGDTQYF. CDR3 sequence (DNA): TGCAGCGTCCCAGGACAGTGGGGAGATACGCAGTATTTT.

This chain connects TRBV27 to TRBJ2-1; TRBD2 matches 14 bases. J lost 4 bases, V lost 5 bases, and 4 bases had no gene match. This CDR3 region has 16 residues. Germline V gives CDR1 MNHEY, CDR2 SMNVEV (reference sequence). The CDR3 sequence: CASSPGTSGGYNEQFF. CDR3 bases: TGTGCCAGCAGTCCGGGGACTAGCGGGGGATACAATGAGCAGTTCTTC.

Remarks on this clone: The germline gene is not matched at one end of the junction; a read error may be the cause. The V and J genes are TRBV6-2 or TRBV6-3 and TRBJ1-4; D ambiguous. In germline, CDR1 is MNHEY, CDR2 SVGEGT. CDR3 length: 16 amino acids. The chain's CDR3 is CASSHEPRFGVEKLFF. The CDR3 DNA sequence: TGTGCTAGCAGTCACGAACCCCGATTCGGGGTAGAAAAACTGTTTTTT.

V is TRBV10-3 and J is TRBJ1-2, with D uncertain. V lost 4 bases, J lost 5 bases, and 8 bases lay in between. This CDR3 region has 12 residues. Looked up from germline, CDR1 is ENHRY and CDR2 is SYGVKD. The CDR3: CAISAGIYGYTF. The CDR3 DNA is TGTGCCATCAGTGCAGGAATATATGGCTACACCTTC.

The V call is TRBV5-4, the J call TRBJ1-1; the D gene is possibly TRBD1 (5 bases). Germline V lookup: CDR1 SGHNT, CDR2 YYREEE (reference sequence). The length of the CDR3 is 13 residues. V lost 4 bases and J 5 bases, leaving 12 bases between the germline ends. The CDR3 DNA is TGTGCCAGCAGCCCCGGGGGAGAAACTGAAGCTTTCTTT. Translated: CASSPGGETEAFF. The whole variable domain, filled in from reference TRBV5-4 and TRBJ1-1, reads ETGVTQSPTHLIKTRGQQVTLRCSSQSGHNTVSWYQQALGQGPQFIFQYYREEENGRGNFPPRFSGLQFPNYSSELNVNALELDDSALYLCASSPGGETEAFFGQGTRLTVV.

This rearrangement joins TRBV18 to TRBJ1-1; D is uncertain. The CDR3 consists of 15 residues. V was pared by 2 bases and J by 6 bases, with 16 bases between. The germline V gene encodes CDR1 KGHSH and CDR2 LQKENI. This chain's CDR3 is CASSPVRSVAPEAFF. Written as DNA, the CDR3 is TGTGCCAGCTCACCAGTCCGTTCCGTGGCTCCTGAAGCTTTCTTT.

This clone was seen a few times. The V gene is TRBV9, the J gene TRBJ2-1; TRBD2 might be the D (6 bases). The germline V and J ends were trimmed by 4 bases and 8 bases, with 25 bases remaining between them. The germline V gene has CDR1 SGDLS and CDR2 YYNGEE. The CDR3 is 17 amino acids. CDR3 region: CASSPGTRGGRFDEQFF. The CDR3 region has the DNA TGTGCCAGCAGCCCCGGAACGAGGGGAGGTCGATTCGATGAGCAGTTCTTC.

The V gene is TRBV4-1, the J gene TRBJ1-2; TRBD1 matches at 7 bases. Trimming removed 3 bases from V and 5 bases from J; junction bases left unmatched: 9. CDR1 MGHRA and CDR2 YSYEKL come from the germline V gene. CDR3 size: 15 residues. CDR3 DNA sequence: TGCGCCAGCAGCCAGGTTACAGGGGATTGGTATGGCTACACCTTC. It codes for CASSQVTGDWYGYTF.

The chain carries TRBV7-9 and TRBJ2-7; D is uncertain. This CDR3 is built from 17 residues. CDR1 is SEHNR, CDR2 FQNEAQ, per germline (reference sequence). The ends were cut back, 5 bases at V and 2 bases at J, with 22 bases in the middle. Here the CDR3 reads CASSRQPLAGFPYEQYF. CDR3 sequence (DNA): TGTGCCAGCAGCCGCCAGCCCCTCGCCGGGTTCCCCTACGAGCAGTACTTC.

This clone was seen more than once but under ten times. This chain connects TRBV19 to TRBJ1-6; 7 positions agree with TRBD1. The CDR3 spans 13 residues. Losses at the gene ends were 8 bases for V and 8 bases for J; bases not matched to a gene: 6. CDR1 and CDR2 (germline): LNHDA, SQIVND (reference sequence). The CDR3 DNA reads as TGTGCCAGTGGGGACAGTCAAGATTCACCCCTCCACTTT. Its translation is CASGDSQDSPLHF.

The V gene is TRBV19, the J gene TRBJ2-1; 8 bases match TRBD2. This CDR3 spans 13 amino acids. With V trimmed by 6 bases and J by 9 bases, 7 bases remained unmatched. CDR1 and CDR2 from the germline V gene are LNHDA and SQIVND (reference sequence). The CDR3 bases are TGTGCCAGTAGACAAGCGGGAGCAGGTGAGCAGTTCTTC. Protein sequence: CASRQAGAGEQFF.

The chain is built from TRBV6-5 and TRBJ1-5; TRBD1 might be the D (6 bases). V lost 6 bases and J 2 bases, leaving 11 bases between the germline ends. This CDR3 is 14 amino acids long. The germline gives CDR1 MNHEY, CDR2 SVGAGI. The CDR3 protein is CASRSGVRNQPQHF. DNA of the CDR3: TGTGCCAGCAGATCAGGGGTTCGCAATCAGCCCCAGCATTTT.

This sequence joins TRBV28 and TRBJ2-1, with TRBD2 identical over 11 bases. The V gene's germline CDR1 is MDHEN and CDR2 SYDVKM. The CDR3 is 14 amino acids. Losses at the gene ends were 7 bases for V and 4 bases for J; bases not matched to a gene: 3. DNA of the CDR3: TGTGCCAGCAAGGGACTAGCGGAGTACAATGAGCAGTTCTTC. Translating gives CASKGLAEYNEQFF. The full variable domain, its missing parts supplied by reference TRBV28 and TRBJ2-1, is DVKVTQSSRYLVKRTGEKVFLECVQDMDHENMFWYRQDPGLGLRLIYFSYDVKMKEKGDIPEGYSVSREKKERFSLILESASTNQTSMYLCASKGLAEYNEQFFGPGTRLTVL.

This clone has a handful of counts. CDR3 sequence reads: CASSRQRGPYEQYF. The DNA for the CDR3 is TGCGCCAGCAGCCGCCAGCGGGGCCCCTACGAGCAGTACTTC. This chain links TRBV4-1 with TRBJ2-7; TRBD2 matches 7 bases. Germline V gene lookup returns CDR1 MGHRA and CDR2 YSYEKL. The CDR3 contains 14 residues. V was clipped by 4 bases and J by 2 bases; unmatched bases: 5.

The V gene is TRBV28, the J gene TRBJ2-1, with D maybe TRBD1 (6 bases). CDR1 MDHEN and CDR2 SYDVKM come from the germline V gene. CDR3 length: 12 amino acids. V gave up 2 bases and J gave up 8 bases, with 7 bases separating them. CDR3 nucleotides: TGTGCCAGCAGTTTAAGGGGGTATGAGCAGTTCTTC. It yields the protein CASSLRGYEQFF.

The J gene is TRBJ2-6, the V gene TRBV10-3; D is possibly TRBD1 (5 bases). Deletions cut 8 bases from V and 2 bases from J, with 16 bases between. The CDR3 sequence is 16 residues long. From germline, CDR1 is ENHRY and CDR2 SYGVKD. The CDR3 bases are TGTGCCATCGGGAAGCAAGCAGGGCCTGGGGCCAACGTCCTGACTTTC. Amino acids: CAIGKQAGPGANVLTF.